The 9 T cell receptor beta chains reported below all come from one sample, sequenced in a study of T-cell memory formation after mild COVID-19. In TCRdb, the 5' RACE reads were re-called with MiXCR into one record per CDR3 protein. The sample lists more than 400,000 distinct CDR3 sequences; roughly 20% were seen once. The sample was PBMCs or a T cell subset sorted from them (not recorded which). These receptors were collected from an adult woman who had mild COVID-19 (a few samples of this study predate the infection). Cell type and time point are not known.

This sequence joins TRBV20-1 and TRBJ2-7; 7 bases line up with TRBD1. V was clipped by 4 bases and J by 3 bases; unmatched bases: 12. The CDR3 is 15 amino acids. Looked up from germline, CDR1 is DFQATT and CDR2 is SNEGSKA (reference sequence). DNA of the CDR3: TGCAGTGCTAATCCGACAGGGCAGTTTTACTACGAGCAGTACTTC. Protein sequence: CSANPTGQFYYEQYF.

The chain couples TRBV9 to TRBJ2-7, with TRBD1 matching 8 bases. Germline V gene lookup returns CDR1 SGDLS and CDR2 YYNGEE. CDR3 length equals 13 residues. The V segment lost 3 bases and the J segment 5 bases; nucleotides outside the gene matches: 4. The CDR3, as DNA: TGTGCCAGCAGCGCAGAGACAGGGGACGAGCAGTACTTC. This codes for CASSAETGDEQYF.

The rearrangement uses TRBV7-6 and TRBJ2-7; 8 bases agree with TRBD1. Looked up from germline, CDR1 is SGHVS and CDR2 is FNYEAQ. The CDR3 consists of 16 residues. Unmatched junction bases numbered 13, after V lost 4 bases and J lost 5 bases. The CDR3 spells CASSSGIGQGFDEQYF. The DNA of the CDR3 is TGTGCCAGCAGCTCTGGTATAGGACAGGGATTCGACGAGCAGTACTTC.

This clonotype was counted only a few times. The J gene is TRBJ1-1, the V gene TRBV6-5, with a tentative D call TRBD1 (6 bases). The germline CDR1 and CDR2 sequences are MNHEY and SVGAGI. The CDR3 has 14 residues. Trimming removed 5 bases at V and 0 bases at J, with 10 bases between. The DNA for the CDR3 is TGTGCCAGCAGTATCGACAGGCTGAACACTGAAGCTTTCTTT. Its translation: CASSIDRLNTEAFF.

This chain connects TRBV24-1 to TRBJ2-7, with TRBD1 identical over 10 bases. V shed 2 bases, J shed 0 bases, and the junction held 27 bases outside the gene matches. CDR1 is KGHDR, CDR2 SFDVKD, per germline. The CDR3 totals 24 residues. CDR3 nucleotide sequence: TGTGCCACCAGTGATTGGACCGGGACAGGGGACCCGGGACTCCATACCCAAAGCTCCTACGAGCAGTACTTC. Residues: CATSDWTGTGDPGLHTQSSYEQYF.

This clonotype was seen a few times. This chain links TRBV21-1 with TRBJ2-2. TRBV21-1 is deemed a pseudogene. The CDR3 has 12 amino acids. The CDR3: CASSKGPGELFF. The CDR3 DNA reads as TGTGCCAGCAGCAAGGGACCGGGGGAGCTGTTTTTT.

In its sample, this clonotype was seen a few times. This rearrangement joins TRBV18 to TRBJ1-5; D remains ambiguous. V shed 1 base and J shed 5 bases, with 9 bases lying between them. CDR1 is KGHSH and CDR2 is LQKENI in the germline V gene. The CDR3 totals 14 residues. The CDR3 is CASSPRERDQPQHF. The DNA of the CDR3 is TGTGCCAGCTCACCACGGGAGCGGGATCAGCCCCAGCATTTT.

The chain joins TRBV6-5 to TRBJ2-7; D is possibly TRBD2 (6 bases). The CDR3 has 18 residues. V was pared by 6 bases and J by 1 base, with 25 bases between. From germline, CDR1 is MNHEY and CDR2 SVGAGI. CDR3 loop: CASRKPTSGLARSYEQYF. The CDR3 nucleotides read TGTGCCAGCAGAAAACCGACCTCCGGCCTAGCGCGATCCTACGAGCAGTACTTC.

The V and J genes are TRBV15 and TRBJ2-2; the D is unclear. Germline values: CDR1 LNHNV, CDR2 YYDKDF (reference sequence). V lost 1 base to trimming and J lost 6 bases, with 15 bases between them. The CDR3 has 16 residues. CDR3 coding DNA: TGTGCCACCAGCAGAGCTGGCGTTACGAGAGCCGGGGAGCTGTTTTTT. Its translation: CATSRAGVTRAGELFF.